What follows are 21 T cell receptor beta chains derived from one specimen sequenced in a study of Ad26.COV2.S vaccination and SARS-CoV-2 variants. Clones were sequenced by immunoSEQ multiplex PCR, and TCRdb holds only the in-frame ones, with some missing. The table lists 330,000 or so clones, about 90% of them singletons. As to treatment: approximately 18 received Ad26.COV2.S at low or high dose, single or two shots; roughly five received placebo; per-sample allocation not given. Collection of samples fell on day 63 after the first vaccine or placebo injection. The specimen comprised peripheral blood, sampled in a trial of Ad26.COV2.S vaccine versus placebo. These receptors were taken from a person between 18 and 65 years old who received the Ad26.COV2.S COVID-19 vaccine or a placebo.

The V call is TRBV6-5, the J call TRBJ1-1, with unresolved D. Looked up from germline, CDR1 is MNHEY and CDR2 is SVGAGI. This CDR3 has 16 residues. Trimming shortened V by 0 bases and J by 5 bases, and 16 bases separated the two germline ends. CDR3 amino acids: CASSYSSGSGRTEAFF. The CDR3 nucleotides are TGTGCCAGCAGTTACTCGAGCGGCTCGGGGAGAACTGAAGCTTTCTTT.

The chain links TRBV4-3 to TRBJ1-2; D gene unclear. The CDR3 is 15 residues long. CDR1 is LGHNA, CDR2 YSLEER, per germline. The V end was cut by 1 base, the J end by 1 base, with 10 bases between. CDR3 in DNA: TGCGCCAGCAGCCAAGGGGCTGACGTTAACTATGGCTACACCTTC. Translation gives CASSQGADVNYGYTF.

The genes are TRBV7-8 and TRBJ2-5; D could derive from TRBD1 or TRBD2 (5 bases each). CDR1 is SGHVS, CDR2 FQNEAQ, per germline. There are 14 residues in the CDR3. V lost 4 bases and J lost 4, with 13 bases in between. Here the CDR3 DNA reads TGTGCCAGCAGCTCGGGGCGATTGGGAGAGACCCAGTACTTC. Translation: CASSSGRLGETQYF.

This clone has just a few counts. The chain carries TRBV5-1 and TRBJ1-2; TRBD1 matches 7 bases. This CDR3 comprises 14 residues. The junction had 3 bases not matched to a gene; V was cut back by 0 bases and J by 4 bases. Germline CDR1 SGHRS, CDR2 YFSETQ. For the CDR3, the DNA is TGCGCCAGCAGCTTGGTGACAGGGTCCTATGGCTACACCTTC. Encoded protein: CASSLVTGSYGYTF. Based on the CDR3 plus reference TRBV5-1 and TRBJ1-2, the full variable domain is KAGVTQTPRYLIKTRGQQVTLSCSPISGHRSVSWYQQTPGQGLQFLFEYFSETQRNKGNFPGRFSGRQFSNSRSEMNVSTLELGDSALYLCASSLVTGSYGYTFGSGTRLTVV.

The chain has TRBV5-4 and TRBJ2-5; D perhaps matches TRBD2 (6 bases). Trimming took off 4 bases at V and 3 bases at J, with 16 bases between the two ends. Per germline, CDR1 SGHNT and CDR2 YYREEE (reference sequence). This CDR3 spans 15 amino acids. The CDR3 DNA sequence: TGTGCCAGCAGCCGGGGACTTCCACGGGAAGAGACCCAGTACTTC. Translating gives CASSRGLPREETQYF.

CDR3 residues: CASSLYGGAWETQYF. CDR3 DNA sequence: TGTGCCAGCAGTTTATACGGGGGAGCCTGGGAGACCCAGTACTTC. The chain joins TRBV27 to TRBJ2-5; D perhaps matches TRBD2 (6 bases). CDR3 length: 15 amino acids. Germline V gene sequence: CDR1 MNHEY, CDR2 SMNVEV (reference sequence). V was clipped by 1 base and J by 5 bases, with 14 bases between them.

The gene calls are TRBV6-6 and TRBJ1-5; D possibly corresponds to TRBD1 (6 bases). CDR3 length equals 17 residues. V lost 5 bases and J lost 0, with 17 bases in between. CDR1 is MNHNY, CDR2 SVGAGI, per germline (reference sequence). The CDR3 DNA is TGTGCCAGCAGTCCTTCGCCCGGACAGAATAGCAATCAGCCCCAGCATTTT. This translates into CASSPSPGQNSNQPQHF.

The V call is TRBV19, the J call TRBJ1-4; D unresolved. V lost 10 bases and J 6 bases, leaving 24 bases between the germline ends. Germline CDR1 is LNHDA and CDR2 is SQIVND (reference sequence). The CDR3 spans 16 residues. CDR3 region: CATNSPATRGDEKLFF. CDR3 nucleotides: TGTGCCACCAACTCACCGGCAACTCGCGGAGATGAAAAACTGTTTTTT.

A single count supports this clone. This chain links TRBV7-6 with TRBJ1-1; 7 bases agree with TRBD1. V shed 2 bases and J 1 base; nucleotides not matched to a gene: 7. Germline assignment: CDR1 SGHVS and CDR2 FNYEAQ. This CDR3 contains 16 residues. Here the CDR3 DNA reads TGTGCCAGCAGCTTAAATACAGGGGCAGAGAACACTGAAGCTTTCTTT. Amino acids: CASSLNTGAENTEAFF.

V gene TRBV18 combines with J gene TRBJ2-3; TRBD2 aligns across 12 bases. V lost 6 bases to trimming and J lost 2 bases; unmatched junction nucleotides: 3. Germline CDR1 and CDR2: KGHSH and LQKENI. The CDR3 is made up of 15 amino acids. CDR3 sequence: CASSWTSGTTDTQYF. CDR3 in DNA: TGTGCCAGCTCCTGGACTAGCGGGACCACAGATACGCAGTATTTT.

This clone is a singleton in its sample. The chain employs TRBV2 and TRBJ1-2; D is perhaps TRBD1 (5 bases). The ends were cut back, 4 bases at V and 2 bases at J, with 8 bases in the middle. The V gene's germline CDR1 is SNHLY and CDR2 FYNNEI. The CDR3 is 13 amino acids. As DNA, the CDR3 is TGTGCCAGCAGTGGGGCAGGGAACTATGGCTACACCTTC. Protein: CASSGAGNYGYTF. Supplemented by reference TRBV2 and TRBJ1-2, the full variable domain reads EPEVTQTPSHQVTQMGQEVILRCVPISNHLYFYWYRQILGQKVEFLVSFYNNEISEKSEIFDDQFSVERPDGSNFTLKIRSTKLEDSAMYFCASSGAGNYGYTFGSGTRLTVV.

This sequence joins TRBV5-1 and TRBJ2-7; D is undetermined. The length of the CDR3 is 13 residues. Looked up from germline, CDR1 is SGHRS and CDR2 is YFSETQ. With 4 bases removed from V and 2 bases from J, the gap between germline ends came to 10 bases. CDR3 protein: CASSVQVPYEQYF. CDR3 coding DNA: TGCGCCAGCAGCGTCCAAGTCCCCTACGAGCAGTACTTC. The full variable domain, completed using reference TRBV5-1 and TRBJ2-7, is KAGVTQTPRYLIKTRGQQVTLSCSPISGHRSVSWYQQTPGQGLQFLFEYFSETQRNKGNFPGRFSGRQFSNSRSEMNVSTLELGDSALYLCASSVQVPYEQYFGPGTRLTVT.

This chain connects TRBV12-5 to TRBJ2-1; 13 bases agree with TRBD2. CDR1 and CDR2 (germline): LGHNT, FRNRAP. The CDR3 consists of 16 residues. V lost 0 bases, J lost 5 bases, and 1 base stayed unmatched. This CDR3 is CASGLVGTSGNNEQFF. For the CDR3, the DNA is TGTGCTAGTGGTTTGGTAGGGACTAGCGGGAACAATGAGCAGTTCTTC.

The V gene is TRBV4-3, the J gene TRBJ1-2; D possibly corresponds to TRBD1 (6 bases). V lost 3 bases and J lost 4, with 21 bases in between. The CDR3 length is 17 residues. The germline V gene has CDR1 LGHNA and CDR2 YSLEER. The CDR3 is CASSHEPPGGAIYGYTF. CDR3 bases: TGCGCCAGCAGCCATGAACCTCCTGGGGGGGCAATCTATGGCTACACCTTC.

The chain couples TRBV2 to TRBJ2-3; 12 bases match TRBD2. Germline-derived CDR1 and CDR2 are SNHLY and FYNNEI. The length of the CDR3 is 16 residues. J was trimmed by 5 bases and V by 2 bases; bases with no gene match: 5. CDR3 DNA sequence: TGTGCCAGCAGTGAAAGACTAGCGGGGGTCGGAGATACGCAGTATTTT. Translated: CASSERLAGVGDTQYF.

This clone showed up just a few times. The V and J genes are TRBV5-1 and TRBJ1-1, with TRBD1 as a possible D gene (6 bases). V lost 4 bases, J lost 5 bases, and 18 bases lay in between. There are 15 residues in the CDR3. Looked up from germline, CDR1 is SGHRS and CDR2 is YFSETQ. The CDR3 DNA follows: TGCGCCAGCAGCCTAGGGGAGGGGGTAGGGACTGAAGCTTTCTTT. This gives the protein CASSLGEGVGTEAFF.

The chain combines TRBV18 with TRBJ1-5, with 7 bases lining up with TRBD1. The length of the CDR3 is 18 residues. Looked up from germline, CDR1 is KGHSH and CDR2 is LQKENI. Trimming at V came to 5 bases and at J to 0 bases, leaving 13 bases not matched to a gene. DNA of the CDR3: TGTGCCAGCTCATACATTGGGGACAGTCATTATAGCAATCAGCCCCAGCATTTT. It specifies CASSYIGDSHYSNQPQHF.

This clone appeared a single time. The gene calls are TRBV5-4 and TRBJ1-1; TRBD1 aligns across 7 bases. Germline V CDR1 and CDR2: SGHNT, YYREEE (reference sequence). The length of the CDR3 is 16 residues. With V trimmed by 0 bases and J by 5 bases, 10 bases remained unmatched. CDR3 in DNA: TGTGCCAGCAGCTTGGGGAAAGGGGGCGCTGGGACTGAAGCTTTCTTT. Protein: CASSLGKGGAGTEAFF.

The chain couples TRBV6-5 to TRBJ1-1; 7 bases line up with TRBD1. This CDR3 comprises 14 residues. CDR1 and CDR2 (germline): MNHEY, SVGAGI. The V gene end was trimmed by 6 bases and the J gene end by 1 base; junction bases not matched to a gene: 5. The CDR3 is CASSMGQRNTEAFF. In DNA, the CDR3 is TGTGCCAGCAGCATGGGACAGAGGAACACTGAAGCTTTCTTT.

V usage is TRBV19 and J usage is TRBJ1-1; D is ambiguous. The V end was cut by 5 bases, the J end by 3 bases, with 13 bases between. This CDR3 is built from 14 residues. The germline V gene encodes CDR1 LNHDA and CDR2 SQIVND (reference sequence). The CDR3 sequence is CASSLALGHTEAFF. The CDR3 coding sequence is TGTGCCAGTAGTCTGGCCCTCGGGCACACTGAAGCTTTCTTT. The full variable domain, completed using reference TRBV19 and TRBJ1-1, is DGGITQSPKYLFRKEGQNVTLSCEQNLNHDAMYWYRQDPGQGLRLIYYSQIVNDFQKGDIAEGYSVSREKKESFPLTVTSAQKNPTAFYLCASSLALGHTEAFFGQGTRLTVV.

This chain links TRBV6-1 with TRBJ1-1; TRBD1 is a possible D gene (6 bases). The CDR3 runs 12 residues. Germline CDR1 and CDR2: MNHNS and SASEGT. Trimming pared 5 bases from V and 13 bases from J, leaving 17 bases between. CDR3 in amino acids: CASSFRRQEDFF. The CDR3 coding sequence is TGTGCCAGCAGTTTTAGAAGACAGGAGGATTTCTTT.